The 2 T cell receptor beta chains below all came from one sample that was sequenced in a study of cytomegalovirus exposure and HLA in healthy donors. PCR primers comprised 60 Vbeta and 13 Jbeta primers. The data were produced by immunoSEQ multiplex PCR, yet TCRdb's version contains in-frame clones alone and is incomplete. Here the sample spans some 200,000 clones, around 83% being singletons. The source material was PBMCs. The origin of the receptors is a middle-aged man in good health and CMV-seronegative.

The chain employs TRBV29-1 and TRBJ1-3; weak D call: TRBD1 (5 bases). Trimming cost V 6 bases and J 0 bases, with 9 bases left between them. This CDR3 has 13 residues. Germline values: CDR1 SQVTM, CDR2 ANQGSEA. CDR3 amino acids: CSVLDSSGNTIYF. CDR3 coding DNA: TGCAGCGTCCTCGACAGCTCTGGAAACACCATATATTTT.

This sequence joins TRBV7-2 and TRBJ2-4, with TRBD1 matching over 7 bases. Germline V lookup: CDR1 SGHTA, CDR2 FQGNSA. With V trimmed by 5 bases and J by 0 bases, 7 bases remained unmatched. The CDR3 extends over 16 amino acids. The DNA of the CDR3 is TGTGCCAGCAGCCCGTGGGACAGCGTAGCCAAAAACATTCAGTACTTC. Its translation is CASSPWDSVAKNIQYF.